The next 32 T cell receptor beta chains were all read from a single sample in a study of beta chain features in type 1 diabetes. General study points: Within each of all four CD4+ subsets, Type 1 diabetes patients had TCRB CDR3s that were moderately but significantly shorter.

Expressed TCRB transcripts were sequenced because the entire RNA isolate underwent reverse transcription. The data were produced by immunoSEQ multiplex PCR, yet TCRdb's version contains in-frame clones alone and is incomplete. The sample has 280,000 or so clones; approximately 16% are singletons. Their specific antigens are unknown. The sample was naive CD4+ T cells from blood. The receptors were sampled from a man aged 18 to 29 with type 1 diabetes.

The CDR3 region is CASRAPETQYF. In DNA form, the CDR3 reads TGTGCCAGCAGGGCCCCCGAGACCCAGTACTTC. V and J are TRBV28 and TRBJ2-5; D unresolved. The CDR3 is 11 amino acids. The germline gives CDR1 MDHEN, CDR2 SYDVKM. The ends were cut back, 6 bases at V and 5 bases at J, with 7 bases in the middle.

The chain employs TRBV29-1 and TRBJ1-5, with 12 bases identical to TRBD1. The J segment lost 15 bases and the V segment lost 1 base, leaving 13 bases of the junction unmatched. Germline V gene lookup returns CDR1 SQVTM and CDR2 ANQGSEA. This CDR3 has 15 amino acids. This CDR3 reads CSVEGGTGGPPRPHF. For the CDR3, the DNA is TGCAGCGTTGAAGGCGGGACAGGGGGCCCCCCTAGGCCGCATTTT.

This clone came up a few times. The CDR3 protein is CASSSGTGSGETQYF. CDR3 DNA sequence: TGTGCCAGCAGCTCTGGGACAGGCTCGGGAGAGACCCAGTACTTC. The chain joins TRBV7-2 to TRBJ2-5, with 8 bases matching TRBD1. This CDR3 has 15 residues. After removal of 4 bases from V and 4 bases from J, the junction contained 8 bases not matched to a gene. CDR1 is SGHTA and CDR2 is FQGNSA in the germline V gene.

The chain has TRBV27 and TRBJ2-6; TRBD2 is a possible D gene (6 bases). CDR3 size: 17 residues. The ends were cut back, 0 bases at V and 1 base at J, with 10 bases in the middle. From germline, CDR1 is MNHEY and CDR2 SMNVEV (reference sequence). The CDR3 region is CASSLSPAGSGANVLTF. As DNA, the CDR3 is TGTGCCAGCAGTTTATCGCCGGCGGGGTCTGGGGCCAACGTCCTGACTTTC. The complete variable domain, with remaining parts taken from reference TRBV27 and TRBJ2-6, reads EAQVTQNPRYLITVTGKKLTVTCSQNMNHEYMSWYRQDPGLGLRQIYYSMNVEVTDKGDVPEGYKVSRKEKRNFPLILESPSPNQTSLYFCASSLSPAGSGANVLTFGAGSRLTVL.

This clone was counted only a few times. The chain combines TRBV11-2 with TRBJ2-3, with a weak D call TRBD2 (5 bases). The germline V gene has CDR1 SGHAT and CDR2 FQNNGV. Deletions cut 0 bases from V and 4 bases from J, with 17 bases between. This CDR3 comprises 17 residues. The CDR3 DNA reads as TGTGCCAGCAGCTTAGATCGAGGCGGGTTCGGGGCAGATACGCAGTATTTT. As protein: CASSLDRGGFGADTQYF.

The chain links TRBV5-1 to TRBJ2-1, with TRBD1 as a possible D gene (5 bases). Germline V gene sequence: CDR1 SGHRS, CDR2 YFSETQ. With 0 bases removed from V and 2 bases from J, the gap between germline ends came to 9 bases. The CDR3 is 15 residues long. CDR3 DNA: TGCGCCAGCAGCTTGGTACAGGCGACCTACAATGAGCAGTTCTTC. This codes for CASSLVQATYNEQFF. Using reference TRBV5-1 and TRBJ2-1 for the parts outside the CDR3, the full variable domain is KAGVTQTPRYLIKTRGQQVTLSCSPISGHRSVSWYQQTPGQGLQFLFEYFSETQRNKGNFPGRFSGRQFSNSRSEMNVSTLELGDSALYLCASSLVQATYNEQFFGPGTRLTVL.

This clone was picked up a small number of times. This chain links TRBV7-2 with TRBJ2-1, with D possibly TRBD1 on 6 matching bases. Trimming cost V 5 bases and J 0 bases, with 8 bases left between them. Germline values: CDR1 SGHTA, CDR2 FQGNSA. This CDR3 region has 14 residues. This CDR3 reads CASSADSSYNEQFF. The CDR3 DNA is TGTGCCAGCAGCGCGGACAGCTCCTACAATGAGCAGTTCTTC.

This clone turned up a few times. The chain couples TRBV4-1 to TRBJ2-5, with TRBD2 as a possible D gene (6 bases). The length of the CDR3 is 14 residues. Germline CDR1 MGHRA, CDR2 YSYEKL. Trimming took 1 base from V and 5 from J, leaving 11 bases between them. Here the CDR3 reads CASSQVPSGETQYF. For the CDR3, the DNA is TGCGCCAGCAGCCAAGTCCCGAGCGGGGAGACCCAGTACTTC.

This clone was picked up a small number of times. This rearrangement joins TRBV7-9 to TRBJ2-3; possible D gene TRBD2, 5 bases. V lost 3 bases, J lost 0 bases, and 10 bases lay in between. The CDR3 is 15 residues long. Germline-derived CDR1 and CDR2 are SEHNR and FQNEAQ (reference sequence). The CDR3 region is CASSLQGGSTDTQYF. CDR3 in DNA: TGTGCCAGCAGCTTGCAAGGCGGGAGCACAGATACGCAGTATTTT.

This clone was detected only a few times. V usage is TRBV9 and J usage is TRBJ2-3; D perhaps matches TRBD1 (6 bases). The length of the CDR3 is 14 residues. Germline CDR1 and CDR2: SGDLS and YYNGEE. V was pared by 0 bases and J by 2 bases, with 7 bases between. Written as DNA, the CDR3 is TGTGCCAGCAGCGTAGGGACAGTCACAGATACGCAGTATTTT. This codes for CASSVGTVTDTQYF. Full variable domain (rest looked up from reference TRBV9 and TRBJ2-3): DSGVTQTPKHLITATGQRVTLRCSPRSGDLSVYWYQQSLDQGLQFLIQYYNGEERAKGNILERFSAQQFPDLHSELNLSSLELGDSALYFCASSVGTVTDTQYFGPGTRLTVL.

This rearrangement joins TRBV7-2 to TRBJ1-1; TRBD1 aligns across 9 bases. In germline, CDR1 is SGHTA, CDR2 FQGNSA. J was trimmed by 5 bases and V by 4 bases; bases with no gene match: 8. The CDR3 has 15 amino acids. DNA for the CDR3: TGTGCCAGCAGCTCCAAAGGGACAGGGTTGACTGAAGCTTTCTTT. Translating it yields CASSSKGTGLTEAFF.

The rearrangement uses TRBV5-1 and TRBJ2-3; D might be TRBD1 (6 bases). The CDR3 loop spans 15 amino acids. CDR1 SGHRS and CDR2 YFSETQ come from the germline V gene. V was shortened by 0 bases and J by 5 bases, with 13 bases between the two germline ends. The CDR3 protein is CASSLETGIQDTQYF. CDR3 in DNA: TGCGCCAGCAGCTTGGAAACAGGGATCCAAGATACGCAGTATTTT.

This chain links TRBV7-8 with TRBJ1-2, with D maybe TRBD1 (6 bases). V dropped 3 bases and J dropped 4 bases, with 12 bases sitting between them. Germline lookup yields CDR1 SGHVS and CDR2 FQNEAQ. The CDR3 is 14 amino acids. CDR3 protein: CASSFTGTSYGYTF. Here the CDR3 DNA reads TGTGCCAGCAGCTTCACCGGGACATCCTATGGCTACACCTTC.

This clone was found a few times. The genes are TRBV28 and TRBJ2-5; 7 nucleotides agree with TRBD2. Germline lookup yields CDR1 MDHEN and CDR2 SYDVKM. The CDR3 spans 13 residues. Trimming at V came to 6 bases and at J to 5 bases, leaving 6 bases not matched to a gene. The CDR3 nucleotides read TGTGCCAGCAGGCGCGGGAGAGAGGAGACCCAGTACTTC. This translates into CASRRGREETQYF.

CDR3 nucleotide sequence: TGTGCCAGCAGACTCGGGACACAGGCCGTCAATCAGCCCCAGCATTTT. Its protein product is CASRLGTQAVNQPQHF. This chain connects TRBV6-6 to TRBJ1-5, with D possibly being TRBD1 (6 bases). The CDR3 consists of 16 residues. The germline V gene has CDR1 MNHNY and CDR2 SVGAGI (reference sequence). V was trimmed by 6 bases and J by 3 bases, leaving 18 bases between them.

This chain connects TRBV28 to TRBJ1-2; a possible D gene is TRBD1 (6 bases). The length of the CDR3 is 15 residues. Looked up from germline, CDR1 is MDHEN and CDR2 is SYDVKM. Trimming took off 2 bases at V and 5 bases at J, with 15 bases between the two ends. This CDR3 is CASSLKQGLKYGYTF. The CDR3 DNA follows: TGTGCCAGCAGTTTAAAACAGGGTCTTAAATATGGCTACACCTTC.

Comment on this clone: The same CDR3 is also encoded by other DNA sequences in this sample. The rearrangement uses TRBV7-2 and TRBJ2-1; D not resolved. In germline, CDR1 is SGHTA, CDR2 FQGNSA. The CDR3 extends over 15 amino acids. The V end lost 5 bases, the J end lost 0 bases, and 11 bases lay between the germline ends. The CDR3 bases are TGTGCCAGCAGCCCAACTTCGAGCTCCTACAATGAGCAGTTCTTC. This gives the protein CASSPTSSSYNEQFF.

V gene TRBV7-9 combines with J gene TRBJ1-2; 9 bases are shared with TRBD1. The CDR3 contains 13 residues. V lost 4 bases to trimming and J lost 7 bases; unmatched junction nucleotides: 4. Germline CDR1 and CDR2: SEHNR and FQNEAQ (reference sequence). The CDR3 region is CASSSQGAFGYTF. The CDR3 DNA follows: TGTGCCAGCAGCTCACAGGGGGCTTTTGGCTACACCTTC.

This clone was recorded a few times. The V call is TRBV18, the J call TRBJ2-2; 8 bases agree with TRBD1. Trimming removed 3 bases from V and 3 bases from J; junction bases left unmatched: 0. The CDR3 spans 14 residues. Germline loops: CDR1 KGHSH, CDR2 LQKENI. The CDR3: CASSPTGDTGELFF. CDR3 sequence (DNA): TGTGCCAGCTCACCGACAGGGGACACCGGGGAGCTGTTTTTT.

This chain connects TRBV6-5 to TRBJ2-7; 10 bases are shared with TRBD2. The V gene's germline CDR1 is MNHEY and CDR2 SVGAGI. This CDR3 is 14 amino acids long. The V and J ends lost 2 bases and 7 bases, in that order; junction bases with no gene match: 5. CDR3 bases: TGTGCCAGCAGTTACCTAGCGGGAGTGGAGGAGCAGTACTTC. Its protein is CASSYLAGVEEQYF.

CDR3 amino acids: CASSTHPIRDRRRQYF. The CDR3 DNA follows: TGTGCCAGCAGTACCCACCCCATCCGGGACAGACGAAGGCAGTACTTC. V usage is TRBV25-1 and J usage is TRBJ2-7; 7 bases fit TRBD1. V lost 5 bases to trimming and J lost 9 bases; unmatched junction nucleotides: 19. From germline, CDR1 is MGHDK and CDR2 SYGVNS. The CDR3 consists of 16 residues.

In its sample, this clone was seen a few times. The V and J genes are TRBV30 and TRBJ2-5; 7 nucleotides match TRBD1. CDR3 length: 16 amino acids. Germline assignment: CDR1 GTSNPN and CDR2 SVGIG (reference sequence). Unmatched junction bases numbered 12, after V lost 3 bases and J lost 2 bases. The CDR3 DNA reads TGTGCCTGGAGGGGTTTTTGGGGACAGCTTCAAGAGACCCAGTACTTC. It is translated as CAWRGFWGQLQETQYF.

The DNA of the CDR3 is TGTGCCAGCAGCGTGAGGGCCGGCTACGAGCAGTACTTC. Amino acid sequence: CASSVRAGYEQYF. The chain has TRBV9 and TRBJ2-7, with a weak D call TRBD2 (5 bases). V lost 2 bases and J 3 bases, leaving 9 bases between the germline ends. The CDR3 consists of 13 residues. Germline CDR1 reads SGDLS; CDR2 reads YYNGEE.

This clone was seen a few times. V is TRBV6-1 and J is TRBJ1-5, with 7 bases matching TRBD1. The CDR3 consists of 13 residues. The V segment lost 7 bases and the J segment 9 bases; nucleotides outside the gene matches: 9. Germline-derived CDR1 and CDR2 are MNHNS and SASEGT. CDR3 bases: TGTGCCAGCAATCCTGACAGGGACCGGCCCCAGCATTTT. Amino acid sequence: CASNPDRDRPQHF.

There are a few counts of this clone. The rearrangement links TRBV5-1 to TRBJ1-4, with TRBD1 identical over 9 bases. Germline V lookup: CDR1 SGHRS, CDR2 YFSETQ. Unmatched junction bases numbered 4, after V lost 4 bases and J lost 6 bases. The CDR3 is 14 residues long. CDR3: CASSPGQGDEKLFF. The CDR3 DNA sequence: TGCGCCAGCAGCCCGGGACAGGGCGATGAAAAACTGTTTTTT.

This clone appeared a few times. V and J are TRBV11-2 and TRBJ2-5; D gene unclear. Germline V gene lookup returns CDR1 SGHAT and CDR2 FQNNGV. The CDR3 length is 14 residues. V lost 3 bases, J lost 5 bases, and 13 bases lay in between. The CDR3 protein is CASSFLTVSETQYF. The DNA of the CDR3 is TGTGCCAGCAGCTTTCTCACAGTCTCGGAGACCCAGTACTTC.

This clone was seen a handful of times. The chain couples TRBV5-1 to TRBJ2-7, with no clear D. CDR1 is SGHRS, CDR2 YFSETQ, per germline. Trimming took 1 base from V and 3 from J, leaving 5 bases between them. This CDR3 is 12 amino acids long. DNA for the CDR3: TGCGCCAGCAGCTTGACAGACTACGAGCAGTACTTC. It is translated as CASSLTDYEQYF.

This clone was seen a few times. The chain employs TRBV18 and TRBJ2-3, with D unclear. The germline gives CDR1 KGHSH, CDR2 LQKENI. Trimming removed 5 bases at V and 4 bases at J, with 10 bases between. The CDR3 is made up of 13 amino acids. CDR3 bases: TGTGCCAGCTCATGGTCAGAGGCAGATACGCAGTATTTT. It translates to CASSWSEADTQYF.

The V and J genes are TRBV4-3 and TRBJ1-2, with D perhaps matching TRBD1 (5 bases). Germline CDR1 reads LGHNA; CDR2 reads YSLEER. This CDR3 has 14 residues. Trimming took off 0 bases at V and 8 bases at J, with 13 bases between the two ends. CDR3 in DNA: TGCGCCAGCAGCCAAGATTCTCAGGGTGGAGGCTACACCTTC. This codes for CASSQDSQGGGYTF.

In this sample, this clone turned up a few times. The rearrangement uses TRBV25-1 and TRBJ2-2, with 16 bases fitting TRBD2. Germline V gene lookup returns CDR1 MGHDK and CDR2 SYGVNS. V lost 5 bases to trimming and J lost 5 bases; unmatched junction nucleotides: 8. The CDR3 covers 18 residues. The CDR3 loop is CASSRGLAGGPDTGELFF. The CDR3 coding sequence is TGTGCCAGCAGTCGGGGACTAGCGGGAGGGCCTGATACCGGGGAGCTGTTTTTT.

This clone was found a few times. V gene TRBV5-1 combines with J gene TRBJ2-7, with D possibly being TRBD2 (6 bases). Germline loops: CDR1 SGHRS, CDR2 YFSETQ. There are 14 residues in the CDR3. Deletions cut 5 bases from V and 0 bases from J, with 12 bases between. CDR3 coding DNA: TGCGCCAGCAGGTTTCGCGGGATCTCCTACGAGCAGTACTTC. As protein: CASRFRGISYEQYF.

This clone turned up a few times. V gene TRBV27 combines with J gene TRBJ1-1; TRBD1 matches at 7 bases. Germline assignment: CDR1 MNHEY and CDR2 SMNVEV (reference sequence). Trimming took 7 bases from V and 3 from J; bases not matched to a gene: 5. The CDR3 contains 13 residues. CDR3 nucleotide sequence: TGTGCCAGCACCGGGACAGAAGACACTGAAGCTTTCTTT. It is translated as CASTGTEDTEAFF.